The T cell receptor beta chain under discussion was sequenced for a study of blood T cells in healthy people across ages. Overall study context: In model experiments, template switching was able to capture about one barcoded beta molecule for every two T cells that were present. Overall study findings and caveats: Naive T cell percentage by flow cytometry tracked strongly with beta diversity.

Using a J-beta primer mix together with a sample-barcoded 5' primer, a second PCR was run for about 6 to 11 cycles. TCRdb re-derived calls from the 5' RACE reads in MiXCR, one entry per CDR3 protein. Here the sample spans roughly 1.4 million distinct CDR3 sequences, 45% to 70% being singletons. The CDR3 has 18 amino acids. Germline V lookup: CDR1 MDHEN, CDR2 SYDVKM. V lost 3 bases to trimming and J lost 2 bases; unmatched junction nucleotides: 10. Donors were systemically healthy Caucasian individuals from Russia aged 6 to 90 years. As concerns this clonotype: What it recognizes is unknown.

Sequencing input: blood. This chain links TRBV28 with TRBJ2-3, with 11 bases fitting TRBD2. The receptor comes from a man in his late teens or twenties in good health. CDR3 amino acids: CASSFSPQLAGDTDTQYF. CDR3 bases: TGTGCCAGCAGTTTTTCCCCACAACTAGCGGGGGACACAGATACGCAGTATTTT.